This T cell receptor (beta chain) was recovered during a study of T cell repertoires in cytomegalovirus infection. MiXCR, run by TCRdb on the reads, gives a single entry per CDR3 protein. The sample lists about 920,000 distinct CDR3 sequences, under 40% occurring once. This clonotype was observed a few times. Its antigen is undetermined. With 3 bases removed from V and 1 base from J, the gap between germline ends came to 9 bases. The germline gives CDR1 LGHDT, CDR2 YNNKEL (reference sequence). The CDR3 has 14 residues. Sequenced material: cultured CD8+ T cells from PBMCs, taken from culture after CMV antigen stimulation. The receptor was isolated from a human donor in good health (CMV status not recorded). Some clones in this sample may be carry-over from other donors' samples. The chain is built from TRBV3-1 and TRBJ1-2; D gene unclear. CDR3 amino acids: CASSHPNDNYGYTF. The CDR3 DNA reads TGTGCCAGCAGCCACCCCAACGATAACTATGGCTACACCTTC.